Following are 5 T cell receptor beta chains from one sample sequenced in a study of T cells after somatic rescue of genetic block. Sequencing was performed with immunoSEQ multiplex PCR; in TCRdb, only in-frame clones are kept and a portion is missing. The data contain some 70,000 clones, approximately 91% of them singletons. The source material was peripheral blood mononuclear cells (PBMCs). The origin of the receptors is a man aged 25-40 years.

CDR3 DNA: TGTGCCAGCAGGCCACGGGGGGGGAGCACAGATACGCAGTATTTT. Translating it yields CASRPRGGSTDTQYF. The chain joins TRBV27 to TRBJ2-3; 8 bases fit TRBD2. Per germline, CDR1 MNHEY and CDR2 SMNVEV (reference sequence). This CDR3 comprises 15 residues. V gave up 6 bases and J gave up 0 bases; unmatched junction bases: 5.

The chain has TRBV9 and TRBJ2-5; TRBD1 matches 10 bases. The DNA end favors TRBJ2-7, so the J call may be wrong. Germline V gene data show CDR1 as SGDLS and CDR2 as YYNGEE. There are 12 residues in the CDR3. The CDR3 region is CASRGQGTEQYF. The DNA of the CDR3 is TGTGCCAGCAGGGGACAGGGGACCGAGCAGTACTTC.

V and J are TRBV6-1 and TRBJ2-7; TRBD1 matches 7 bases. Trimming cost V 0 bases and J 2 bases; bases outside gene matches: 10. Per germline, CDR1 MNHNS and CDR2 SASEGT. CDR3 length: 17 residues. The CDR3 DNA follows: TGTGCCAGCAGTGAAGCGCTAGGGGGCAGAGGGCCCTACGAGCAGTACTTC. It translates to CASSEALGGRGPYEQYF.

The chain uses TRBV4-1 and TRBJ1-5; D is unclear. Germline assignment: CDR1 MGHRA and CDR2 YSYEKL. V lost 3 bases and J lost 10, with 7 bases in between. The CDR3 is 11 residues long. CDR3 sequence: CASSHLPPQHF. For the CDR3, the DNA is TGCGCCAGCAGCCACCTCCCACCCCAGCATTTT.

This chain connects TRBV7-6 to TRBJ2-3; 7 nucleotides agree with TRBD1. With 4 bases clipped from V and 4 bases from J, the junction kept 5 bases outside the gene matches. The germline V gene has CDR1 SGHVS and CDR2 FNYEAQ. CDR3 size: 14 residues. CDR3 in amino acids: CASSSDRWADTQYF. In DNA form, the CDR3 reads TGTGCCAGCAGCTCGGACAGGTGGGCAGATACGCAGTATTTT.